The next 26 T cell receptor beta chains were all read from a single sample in a study of blood T cell repertoires in COVID-19. Measured with immunoSEQ multiplex PCR; TCRdb has only the in-frame clones, and not every one. The sample holds about 82,000 clones; 75% to 90% are singletons and the top ten take more than 10%. Sequencing input: peripheral blood. The receptors come from a middle-aged woman with active or convalescent COVID-19.

The J gene is TRBJ1-2, the V gene TRBV5-1, with a tentative D call TRBD1 (6 bases). This CDR3 is built from 13 residues. Germline V lookup: CDR1 SGHRS, CDR2 YFSETQ. Between the trimmed V and J ends, which lost 1 base and 6 bases, there was a span of 10 bases. In DNA, the CDR3 is TGCGCCAGCAGCTTGCAGGGGATGGATGGCTACACCTTC. This translates into CASSLQGMDGYTF.

The chain recombines TRBV7-2 with TRBJ2-2, with TRBD2 matching 10 bases. V was clipped by 4 bases and J by 6 bases; unmatched bases: 2. The CDR3 extends over 14 amino acids. The germline V gene has CDR1 SGHTA and CDR2 FQGNSA. The CDR3 protein is CASSYSGRPGELFF. The CDR3 coding sequence is TGTGCCAGCAGCTATAGCGGGAGGCCCGGGGAGCTGTTTTTT.

This clone was detected only a few times. The chain uses TRBV19 and TRBJ1-5; tentative D call: TRBD1 (5 bases). Germline CDR1 and CDR2: LNHDA and SQIVND (reference sequence). The CDR3 runs 14 residues. Deletions cut 7 bases from V and 2 bases from J, with 12 bases between. CDR3 nucleotide sequence: TGTGCCAGTACTGGCGGGGGGGGCAATCAGCCCCAGCATTTT. It is translated as CASTGGGGNQPQHF.

The chain is built from TRBV2 and TRBJ1-2, with D perhaps TRBD1 (6 bases). Germline V gene data show CDR1 as SNHLY and CDR2 as FYNNEI. The CDR3 is made up of 11 amino acids. V was pared by 6 bases and J by 10 bases, with 12 bases between. The CDR3 DNA reads TGTGCCAGCAGGGGACATCAAGACTACACCTTC. This translates into CASRGHQDYTF.

This clone has more than one count but fewer than ten. The chain uses TRBV5-1 and TRBJ1-2; D is ambiguous. Germline V gene sequence: CDR1 SGHRS, CDR2 YFSETQ. V gave up 0 bases and J gave up 2 bases, with 8 bases separating them. The length of the CDR3 is 14 residues. In DNA form, the CDR3 reads TGCGCCAGCAGCTTGGACAGTAGGAACTATGGCTACACCTTC. This translates into CASSLDSRNYGYTF.

This rearrangement joins TRBV15 to TRBJ2-5; 9 positions match TRBD1. V lost 0 bases and J lost 5; bases outside the gene matches: 16. CDR1 LNHNV and CDR2 YYDKDF come from the germline V gene (reference sequence). This CDR3 spans 19 amino acids. CDR3 bases: TGTGCCACCAGCAGAGATCGCGGATTTCCGGGACAGGGATTTGAGACCCAGTACTTC. The encoded protein is CATSRDRGFPGQGFETQYF. The full variable domain, completed using reference TRBV15 and TRBJ2-5, is DAMVIQNPRYQVTQFGKPVTLSCSQTLNHNVMYWYQQKSSQAPKLLFHYYDKDFNNEADTPDNFQSRRPNTSFCFLDIRSPGLGDTAMYLCATSRDRGFPGQGFETQYFGPGTRLLVL.

The count of this clone is one. The J gene is TRBJ1-4, the V gene TRBV5-1; D may be TRBD1 (6 bases). In germline, CDR1 is SGHRS, CDR2 YFSETQ. V was cut by 4 bases and J by 5 bases, with 15 bases left in between. The CDR3 covers 15 residues. Written as DNA, the CDR3 is TGCGCCAGCAGCCTATCCGGGACAAGCAATGAAAAACTGTTTTTT. Residues: CASSLSGTSNEKLFF.

The chain employs TRBV3-1 (or the pseudogene TRBV3-2) and TRBJ1-2, with D possibly TRBD1 on 5 matching bases. The CDR3 spans 16 residues. V shed 2 bases and J shed 4 bases, with 17 bases lying between them. Looked up from germline, CDR1 is LGHDT and CDR2 is YNNKEL (reference sequence). The CDR3 reads CASSQKSGHWLYGYTF. For the CDR3, the DNA is TGTGCCAGCAGCCAAAAATCAGGGCACTGGCTCTATGGCTACACCTTC.

The chain links TRBV7-9 to TRBJ2-3; no clear D. Germline values: CDR1 SEHNR, CDR2 FQNEAQ (reference sequence). The CDR3 is 14 amino acids. V lost 0 bases, J lost 3 bases, and 7 bases lay in between. CDR3 amino acids: CASSLAQKTDTQYF. Here the CDR3 DNA reads TGTGCCAGCAGCTTAGCTCAGAAGACAGATACGCAGTATTTT.

This chain uses TRBV14 with TRBJ1-6; TRBD1 matches 10 bases. The germline gives CDR1 SGHDN, CDR2 FVKESK. The ends lost 1 base at V and 10 bases at J; junction bases unmatched: 7. The CDR3 runs to 16 residues. CDR3 DNA sequence: TGTGCCAGCAGCCAAGCAGGACAGGGGGATGGCTCACCCCTCCACTTT. Encoded protein: CASSQAGQGDGSPLHF.

V gene TRBV6-4 combines with J gene TRBJ1-5; D not certain. The germline V gene encodes CDR1 MRHNA and CDR2 SNTAGT. V lost 4 bases to trimming and J lost 2 bases, with 15 bases between them. The CDR3 contains 16 residues. The CDR3 region is CASSGSRSWGNQPQHF. The CDR3 bases are TGTGCCAGCAGTGGATCGAGGAGCTGGGGCAATCAGCCCCAGCATTTT.

The chain uses TRBV7-8 and TRBJ2-6, with D hard to call. Germline V gene lookup returns CDR1 SGHVS and CDR2 FQNEAQ. Trimming pared 5 bases from V and 0 bases from J, leaving 14 bases between. The CDR3 is 17 amino acids. The chain's CDR3 is CASSPRIIGSGANVLTF. The CDR3 DNA sequence: TGTGCCAGCAGCCCGCGGATAATAGGCTCTGGGGCCAACGTCCTGACTTTC.

This clone appeared a single time. This sequence joins TRBV5-1 and TRBJ2-1; D perhaps matches TRBD2 (5 bases). From germline, CDR1 is SGHRS and CDR2 YFSETQ. V lost 0 bases, J lost 4 bases, and 8 bases lay in between. This CDR3 spans 14 amino acids. The CDR3 DNA sequence: TGCGCCAGCAGCTTGGGACTAACATACAATGAGCAGTTCTTC. It is translated as CASSLGLTYNEQFF.

V and J are TRBV7-9 and TRBJ1-1, with D maybe TRBD1 (6 bases). Per the germline V gene, CDR1 is SEHNR and CDR2 is FQNEAQ (reference sequence). CDR3 length: 15 residues. V dropped 1 base and J dropped 0 bases, with 9 bases sitting between them. The CDR3 spells CASSLVRQVNTEAFF. DNA for the CDR3: TGTGCCAGCAGCTTAGTAAGACAGGTGAACACTGAAGCTTTCTTT.

This clone was detected only once. The chain joins TRBV15 to TRBJ2-7; maybe TRBD2 (5 bases). The V and J ends lost 1 base and 0 bases respectively, with 7 bases between them. CDR3 length: 14 residues. Germline-derived CDR1 and CDR2 are LNHNV and YYDKDF (reference sequence). The CDR3 reads CATSRGRDSYEQYF. The CDR3 nucleotides read TGTGCCACCAGCAGAGGACGGGACTCCTACGAGCAGTACTTC. The entire variable domain, with the rest obtained from reference TRBV15 and TRBJ2-7, is as follows: DAMVIQNPRYQVTQFGKPVTLSCSQTLNHNVMYWYQQKSSQAPKLLFHYYDKDFNNEADTPDNFQSRRPNTSFCFLDIRSPGLGDTAMYLCATSRGRDSYEQYFGPGTRLTVT.

CDR3 sequence reads: CASSWAYGKNTGELFF. The CDR3 DNA is TGTGCCAGCAGCTGGGCGTACGGAAAAAACACCGGGGAGCTGTTTTTT. This rearrangement joins TRBV9 to TRBJ2-2; D gene uncertain. This CDR3 is built from 16 residues. The germline V gene has CDR1 SGDLS and CDR2 YYNGEE. Trimming took 4 bases from V and 2 from J, leaving 15 bases between them. Full variable domain (rest looked up from reference TRBV9 and TRBJ2-2): DSGVTQTPKHLITATGQRVTLRCSPRSGDLSVYWYQQSLDQGLQFLIQYYNGEERAKGNILERFSAQQFPDLHSELNLSSLELGDSALYFCASSWAYGKNTGELFFGEGSRLTVL.

This chain joins TRBV6-2 or TRBV6-3 and TRBJ1-1; possible D gene TRBD1, 6 bases. Germline V gene lookup returns CDR1 MNHEY and CDR2 SVGEGT. Trimming took off 4 bases at V and 2 bases at J, with 23 bases between the two ends. The CDR3 runs 18 residues. CDR3 in amino acids: CASSFGINRVPRNTEAFF. CDR3 bases: TGTGCCAGCAGTTTTGGGATCAACAGGGTCCCCCGAAACACTGAAGCTTTCTTT.

This sequence joins TRBV19 and TRBJ1-1; D unresolved. V lost 5 bases to trimming and J lost 5 bases, with 15 bases between them. Germline lookup yields CDR1 LNHDA and CDR2 SQIVND (reference sequence). This CDR3 is 14 amino acids long. CDR3 sequence: CASSQKEGGTEAFF. CDR3 nucleotide sequence: TGTGCCAGTAGTCAGAAGGAGGGAGGGACTGAAGCTTTCTTT.

The chain recombines TRBV12-3 or TRBV12-4 with TRBJ2-1; D gene unclear. CDR3 length: 12 amino acids. The V gene lost 3 bases and the J gene lost 7 bases, with 7 bases spanning the gap. CDR3 protein: CASSFSTNEQFF. Here the CDR3 DNA reads TGTGCCAGCAGTTTTTCCACAAATGAGCAGTTCTTC.

This clone was counted a few times. V and J are TRBV7-3 and TRBJ1-6; no clear D gene. Germline CDR1 is SGHTA and CDR2 is FQGTGA. V was pared by 8 bases and J by 4 bases, with 12 bases between. The CDR3 has 14 residues. CDR3 loop: CASAESAYNSPLHF. CDR3 sequence (DNA): TGTGCCAGCGCCGAGAGCGCATATAATTCACCCCTCCACTTT.

CDR3 sequence (DNA): TGTGCCAGCAGTTTATCGAGGCTTACCGGGGAGCTGTTTTTT. Its protein is CASSLSRLTGELFF. V gene TRBV27 combines with J gene TRBJ2-2; D unclear. This CDR3 contains 14 residues. The V gene's germline CDR1 is MNHEY and CDR2 SMNVEV (reference sequence). Deletions cut 0 bases from V and 5 bases from J, with 7 bases between.

The table lists this clone with a count of one. The V and J genes are TRBV10-3 and TRBJ2-5; 8 bases are a match to TRBD1. V gave up 4 bases and J gave up 3 bases; unmatched junction bases: 1. The V gene's germline CDR1 is ENHRY and CDR2 SYGVKD. This CDR3 comprises 13 residues. Written as DNA, the CDR3 is TGTGCCATCAGTGCGGACAGGGAAGAGACCCAGTACTTC. Translation: CAISADREETQYF.

The chain couples TRBV5-1 to TRBJ2-7, with D perhaps matching TRBD1 (6 bases). Trimming cost V 1 base and J 0 bases, with 8 bases left between them. The CDR3 is 14 residues long. The germline V gene encodes CDR1 SGHRS and CDR2 YFSETQ. CDR3 sequence: CASSLTGTSYEQYF. Written as DNA, the CDR3 is TGCGCCAGCAGCTTGACAGGGACCTCCTACGAGCAGTACTTC.

A remark on this clone: Different DNA sequences within this sample yield the same CDR3. V gene TRBV6-2 or TRBV6-3 combines with J gene TRBJ2-1; 9 bases align to TRBD1. The germline gives CDR1 MNHEY, CDR2 SVGEGT. The CDR3 totals 15 residues. V shed 4 bases and J 3 bases; nucleotides not matched to a gene: 4. The CDR3 loop reads CASSSGTGSYNEQFF. The CDR3 bases are TGTGCCAGCAGTTCGGGGACAGGGAGCTACAATGAGCAGTTCTTC.

The J gene is TRBJ2-2, the V gene TRBV7-9; possible D gene TRBD1, 5 bases. Trimming shortened V by 5 bases and J by 1 base, and 8 bases separated the two germline ends. CDR3 length: 14 amino acids. CDR1 and CDR2 from the germline V gene are SEHNR and FQNEAQ (reference sequence). The CDR3 is CASSRQMNTGELFF. DNA for the CDR3: TGTGCCAGCAGCAGACAGATGAACACCGGGGAGCTGTTTTTT.

This chain connects TRBV14 to TRBJ1-2; 7 bases align to TRBD1. V lost 4 bases, J lost 2 bases, and 4 bases stayed unmatched. CDR3 length equals 14 residues. Germline V gene lookup returns CDR1 SGHDN and CDR2 FVKESK. The CDR3 spells CASSPQQGNYGYTF. CDR3 coding DNA: TGTGCCAGCAGCCCCCAACAGGGGAACTATGGCTACACCTTC.